This entry lists 2 T cell receptor beta chains sequenced from one sample in a study of early T cells in non-severe SARS-CoV-2 infection. TCRdb re-called the 5' RACE reads with MiXCR, one entry per CDR3 protein. The sample holds about 17,000 distinct CDR3 sequences; 5% to 6% are singletons and the top ten take about 6.3%. Sequences were derived from whole blood, sampled at baseline. These receptors came from an adult who was a healthcare worker with PCR-confirmed SARS-CoV-2 infection or an uninfected control (not recorded which).

This clonotype is labeled medium-sized. The rearrangement uses TRBV15 and TRBJ2-7, with D hard to call. The germline gives CDR1 LNHNV, CDR2 YYDKDF (reference sequence). V shed 5 bases and J shed 4 bases, with 18 bases lying between them. This CDR3 is 15 amino acids long. Here the CDR3 DNA reads TGTGCCACCAGCGCTCCATCCTTAGCCCAGTACGAGCAGTACTTC. Amino acids: CATSAPSLAQYEQYF.

This chain links TRBV19 with TRBJ2-3, with a weak D call TRBD2 (5 bases). Germline V gene lookup returns CDR1 LNHDA and CDR2 SQIVND (reference sequence). This CDR3 is built from 15 residues. The V gene lost 4 bases and the J gene lost 0 bases, with 11 bases spanning the gap. The CDR3 DNA sequence: TGTGCCAGTAGTACCCTGGGAGAGAGCACAGATACGCAGTATTTT. The encoded protein is CASSTLGESTDTQYF.